The 14 T cell receptor beta chains presented below share a single source sample, sequenced in a study of shared clonotypes between healthy human individuals. TCRdb's table, derived via immunoSEQ multiplex PCR, lists solely in-frame clones and lacks some. This sample has roughly 700,000 clones, with 74% found just once. Sample: memory CD4+ T cells sorted from blood. The subset is: CD45RA-negative fraction. The receptors here all came from a woman between 25 and 40 years old in good health.

The V gene is TRBV7-3, the J gene TRBJ1-2; no definite D call. The CDR3 consists of 13 residues. In germline, CDR1 is SGHTA, CDR2 FQGTGA. V was pared by 4 bases and J by 4 bases, with 10 bases between. CDR3 sequence: CASSSGDGYGYTF. DNA for the CDR3: TGTGCCAGCAGCTCAGGTGATGGCTATGGCTACACCTTC.

The J gene is TRBJ1-1, the V gene TRBV7-2; D gene ambiguous. The CDR3 is 11 residues long. V lost 5 bases, J lost 2 bases, and 3 bases lay in between. The V gene's germline CDR1 is SGHTA and CDR2 FQGNSA. Here the CDR3 reads CASSLNTEAFF. CDR3 in DNA: TGTGCCAGCAGCCTTAACACTGAAGCTTTCTTT.

This clone was observed many times. The chain couples TRBV6-6 to TRBJ1-5; D possibly corresponds to TRBD1 (6 bases). Trimming left V 2 bases short and J 7 bases short, with 12 bases between. CDR1 MNHNY and CDR2 SVGAGI come from the germline V gene (reference sequence). The CDR3 spans 14 residues. This CDR3 reads CASSYANQGQPQHF. For the CDR3, the DNA is TGTGCCAGCAGTTACGCTAACCAGGGGCAGCCCCAGCATTTT.

On this clone: This same CDR3 is encoded by further DNA sequences in the sample. The V gene is TRBV18, the J gene TRBJ2-5; no clear D. V was cut by 4 bases and J by 1 base, with 4 bases left in between. The germline CDR1 and CDR2 sequences are KGHSH and LQKENI. This CDR3 is built from 12 residues. As DNA, the CDR3 is TGTGCCAGCTCACGTGCCCAAGAGACCCAGTACTTC. Translation: CASSRAQETQYF. The full variable domain, rest sourced from reference TRBV18 and TRBJ2-5, is NAGVMQNPRHLVRRRGQEARLRCSPMKGHSHVYWYRQLPEEGLKFMVYLQKENIIDESGMPKERFSAEFPKEGPSILRIQQVVRGDSAAYFCASSRAQETQYFGPGTRLLVL.

The rearrangement uses TRBV5-8 and TRBJ2-7; D gene ambiguous. This CDR3 contains 15 residues. The germline CDR1 and CDR2 sequences are SGHTS and YDEGEE. V was clipped by 4 bases and J by 0 bases, with 14 bases between them. For the CDR3, the DNA is TGTGCCAGCAGCGTACAGCTTCTTGCCTCCTACGAGCAGTACTTC. This gives the protein CASSVQLLASYEQYF.

V is TRBV5-6 and J is TRBJ1-1; D is uncertain. The CDR3 is made up of 16 amino acids. Trimming took off 1 base at V and 0 bases at J, with 13 bases between the two ends. Germline assignment: CDR1 SGHDT and CDR2 YYEEEE. The CDR3 DNA sequence: TGTGCCAGCAGCTTGTTAGCGGGAGCCATGAACACTGAAGCTTTCTTT. It yields the protein CASSLLAGAMNTEAFF.

This clone was picked up a small number of times. The CDR3 bases are TGTGCCAGCAGTGAATATTGGGGACTGGAGACCCAGTACTTC. This gives the protein CASSEYWGLETQYF. This chain joins TRBV2 and TRBJ2-5; D is possibly TRBD2 (6 bases). The V gene lost 2 bases and the J gene lost 5 bases, with 12 bases spanning the gap. CDR1 SNHLY and CDR2 FYNNEI come from the germline V gene. The CDR3 has 14 amino acids.

V gene TRBV9 combines with J gene TRBJ1-4, with D unclear. The CDR3 is 13 amino acids. With 0 bases removed from V and 10 bases from J, the gap between germline ends came to 10 bases. Germline V gene sequence: CDR1 SGDLS, CDR2 YYNGEE. The CDR3 loop is CASSVDLSGKLFF. The CDR3, as DNA: TGTGCCAGCAGCGTAGATCTTAGCGGAAAACTGTTTTTT.

This chain joins TRBV7-3 and TRBJ2-5; D gene ambiguous. The V gene's germline CDR1 is SGHTA and CDR2 FQGTGA. Trimming took 5 bases from V and 0 from J, leaving 7 bases between them. This CDR3 spans 13 amino acids. The DNA for the CDR3 is TGTGCCAGCAGCCCGTATTACCAAGAGACCCAGTACTTC. It is translated as CASSPYYQETQYF. Supplemented by reference TRBV7-3 and TRBJ2-5, the full variable domain reads GAGVSQTPSNKVTEKGKYVELRCDPISGHTALYWYRQSLGQGPEFLIYFQGTGAADDSGLPNDRFFAVRPEGSVSTLKIQRTERGDSAVYLCASSPYYQETQYFGPGTRLLVL.

This chain uses TRBV2 with TRBJ2-7, with 7 bases fitting TRBD2. The CDR3 totals 14 residues. With 5 bases clipped from V and 0 bases from J, the junction kept 4 bases outside the gene matches. Germline CDR1 and CDR2: SNHLY and FYNNEI. The CDR3 nucleotides read TGTGCCAGCAGTACTAGCGCATTCTCCTACGAGCAGTACTTC. This sequence encodes CASSTSAFSYEQYF.

Only one count was recorded for this clone. The chain couples TRBV5-4 to TRBJ2-1; 11 nucleotides align to TRBD2. The CDR3 loop spans 16 amino acids. Germline lookup yields CDR1 SGHNT and CDR2 YYREEE (reference sequence). Trimming removed 4 bases from V and 3 bases from J; junction bases left unmatched: 6. CDR3 region: CASSRSSGRVYNEQFF. DNA of the CDR3: TGTGCCAGCAGCAGGAGTAGCGGGAGGGTCTACAATGAGCAGTTCTTC.

The chain has TRBV7-9 and TRBJ1-2; TRBD1 matches at 7 bases. CDR1 is SEHNR and CDR2 is FQNEAQ in the germline V gene (reference sequence). The junction had 6 bases not matched to a gene; V was cut back by 2 bases and J by 0 bases. This CDR3 is 16 amino acids long. The CDR3 coding sequence is TGTGCCAGCAGCTTAACTGGACAGGCCACTAACTATGGCTACACCTTC. Amino acids: CASSLTGQATNYGYTF.

This CDR3 is CASKRTSENTGELFF. The CDR3 region has the DNA TGTGCCAGTAAGAGGACTAGCGAAAACACCGGGGAGCTGTTTTTT. J is TRBJ2-2 and V is TRBV19; 9 bases match TRBD2. The CDR3 is made up of 15 amino acids. V shed 7 bases and J 2 bases; nucleotides not matched to a gene: 5. Germline V gives CDR1 LNHDA, CDR2 SQIVND (reference sequence).

This chain uses TRBV5-8 with TRBJ2-7; TRBD2 might be the D (6 bases). The germline V gene encodes CDR1 SGHTS and CDR2 YDEGEE. Trimming removed 4 bases at V and 1 base at J, with 12 bases between. The CDR3 is 14 amino acids. The CDR3 bases are TGTGCCAGCAGCGATCTAGCGAGGTCCTACGAGCAGTACTTC. Encoded protein: CASSDLARSYEQYF.